The present TCR beta chain was sequenced within a study of T cells in Graves' hyperthyroidism and ophthalmopathy. Study-wide points: Most thyroid-expanded clonotypes above 0.001 were also found in blood. Ophthalmopathy was model-predicted a median around seven months pre-onset.

Amplification of TCR beta CDR3 regions was performed using RNA transcripts as template. Carried out on the TCR CDR3, a first-round RT-PCR used the HTBI primer set. TCRdb fed the multiplex PCR reads into MiXCR, producing one record per CDR3 protein. This sample yields about 500,000 distinct CDR3 sequences, of which approximately 15% are seen a single time; around 17% belongs to the top ten. The CDR3 totals 12 residues. CDR1 is SGHNT and CDR2 is YENEEA in the germline V gene. As to this clonotype: Antigen: not known. A junction boundary mismatches the germline segment, possibly from a read error.

Newly diagnosed hyperthyroidism patients aged 18 to 65 years had disease lasting under 2 months. Pregnant or lactating patients were excluded, as were those with uncontrolled infection or other autoimmune disease. The TCR comes from a woman aged 18-30 years with Graves' hyperthyroidism. Sample: blood. The chain has TRBV11-3 and TRBJ1-2, with TRBD1 matching over 9 bases. In DNA form, the CDR3 reads TGTGCCAGCGGCTTGGACAGGGGTGGCTACACCTTC. Its protein product is CASGLDRGGYTF.